This T cell receptor (beta chain) is from a study of blood T cell repertoires in COVID-19. On the study more broadly: Sources were T cells, B-cell-depleted T cells, or PBMCs; the material itself was cDNA or gDNA.

Cohorts were determined from participant-reported clinical history. There are 18 residues in the CDR3. The germline CDR1 and CDR2 sequences are SGHVS and FNYEAQ. J lost 5 bases, V lost 5 bases, and 14 bases had no gene match. Authors' data handling: Estimation of nucleated cell counts was performed using reference gene primer amplification. Assay used: immunoSEQ multiplex PCR; TCRdb lists only in-frame clones, some missing. The V and J calls and clone size are taken from that table; D and trimming were inferred from the DNA. The sample records about 290,000 clones, 89% being singletons. This sequence joins TRBV7-6 and TRBJ2-1; 11 nucleotides match TRBD2. Sequenced sample: PBMCs or T cells enriched from blood (not recorded which). This receptor was identified in a woman aged 40 to 50 who had recovered from COVID-19. The CDR3 region is CASSQILAGAEDHNEQFF. DNA for the CDR3: TGTGCCAGCAGCCAAATACTAGCGGGGGCTGAAGATCACAATGAGCAGTTCTTC.